One sample yielded the 9 T cell receptor beta chains listed below, sequenced in a study of blood T cell repertoires in COVID-19. Using immunoSEQ multiplex PCR, the repertoire was profiled, and TCRdb retains in-frame clones only, with some absent. This table has fewer than 350,000 clones, around 85% appearing once. The sample was PBMCs or T cells enriched from blood (not recorded which). Receptors originate from a woman between 50 and 59 years old who had recovered from COVID-19.

The V and J genes are TRBV3-1 (or the pseudogene TRBV3-2) and TRBJ1-1; the match to TRBD1 covers 8 bases. The V gene end was trimmed by 5 bases and the J gene end by 1 base; junction bases not matched to a gene: 9. CDR1 is LGHDT, CDR2 YNNKEL, per germline (reference sequence). The CDR3 extends over 16 amino acids. The CDR3 DNA reads TGTGCCAGCAGCTATGGGACAGGAACGCGGAACACTGAAGCTTTCTTT. This sequence encodes CASSYGTGTRNTEAFF.

This chain joins TRBV28 and TRBJ1-1; D ambiguous. CDR1 and CDR2 (germline): MDHEN, SYDVKM. Trimming pared 0 bases from V and 0 bases from J, leaving 14 bases between. The CDR3 runs to 17 residues. DNA of the CDR3: TGTGCCAGCAGTTTATGGGCAGCCCTTCGGGTGAACACTGAAGCTTTCTTT. It encodes CASSLWAALRVNTEAFF. The entire variable domain, with the rest obtained from reference TRBV28 and TRBJ1-1, is as follows: DVKVTQSSRYLVKRTGEKVFLECVQDMDHENMFWYRQDPGLGLRLIYFSYDVKMKEKGDIPEGYSVSREKKERFSLILESASTNQTSMYLCASSLWAALRVNTEAFFGQGTRLTVV.

The CDR3 protein is CASSYSAAYGYTF. DNA for the CDR3: TGTGCCAGCAGTTATTCAGCGGCCTATGGCTACACCTTC. The chain couples TRBV6-2 or TRBV6-3 to TRBJ1-2, with D unclear. Germline-derived CDR1 and CDR2 are MNHEY and SVGEGT. Trimming shortened V by 3 bases and J by 4 bases, and 9 bases separated the two germline ends. The CDR3 runs to 13 residues.

The chain combines TRBV19 with TRBJ1-5; D unresolved. The V and J ends lost 7 bases and 1 base respectively, with 17 bases between them. This CDR3 spans 16 amino acids. Germline lookup yields CDR1 LNHDA and CDR2 SQIVND (reference sequence). CDR3 coding DNA: TGTGCCAGTACCCCCTTACTAGTTAGAAGCAATCAGCCCCAGCATTTT. Translating it yields CASTPLLVRSNQPQHF.

The chain employs TRBV9 and TRBJ1-3, with D perhaps matching TRBD1 (5 bases). V was trimmed by 0 bases and J by 5 bases, leaving 18 bases between them. Germline lookup yields CDR1 SGDLS and CDR2 YYNGEE. The CDR3 loop spans 17 amino acids. The CDR3 DNA sequence: TGTGCCAGCAGCGTAGTCCCCGGGGGACTCTCGAGAAACACCATATATTTT. Translation: CASSVVPGGLSRNTIYF.

V gene TRBV3-1 (or the pseudogene TRBV3-2) combines with J gene TRBJ2-7; 12 bases are shared with TRBD2. The V gene end was trimmed by 1 base and the J gene end by 6 bases; junction bases not matched to a gene: 4. The CDR3 loop spans 15 amino acids. CDR1 LGHDT and CDR2 YNNKEL come from the germline V gene (reference sequence). The CDR3 coding sequence is TGTGCCAGCAGCCAAGGGGCACTAGCGGGAGGCGAGCAGTACTTC. Protein product: CASSQGALAGGEQYF.

The count of this clone is one. This chain connects TRBV27 to TRBJ1-5; 10 bases fit TRBD1. Losses at the gene ends were 5 bases for V and 6 bases for J; bases not matched to a gene: 7. Germline-derived CDR1 and CDR2 are MNHEY and SMNVEV (reference sequence). CDR3 size: 15 residues. This CDR3 is CASSTRQGAVQPQHF. The CDR3 DNA reads TGTGCCAGCAGTACCCGACAGGGGGCGGTTCAGCCCCAGCATTTT.

CDR3 protein: CASSQGWDSYGYTF. CDR3 nucleotides: TGTGCCAGCAGCCAAGGGTGGGACAGCTATGGCTACACCTTC. The chain carries TRBV3-1 (or the pseudogene TRBV3-2) and TRBJ1-2; 7 bases match TRBD1. The CDR3 contains 14 residues. J lost 4 bases, V lost 1 base, and 3 bases had no gene match. Per germline, CDR1 LGHDT and CDR2 YNNKEL (reference sequence).

The genes are TRBV9 and TRBJ2-2, with a weak D call TRBD2 (6 bases). This CDR3 is built from 16 residues. Germline V CDR1 and CDR2: SGDLS, YYNGEE. Trimming shortened V by 0 bases and J by 5 bases, and 14 bases separated the two germline ends. The CDR3 loop reads CASSVVGLYGTGELFF. The CDR3 DNA is TGTGCCAGCAGCGTAGTGGGACTGTACGGAACCGGGGAGCTGTTTTTT.